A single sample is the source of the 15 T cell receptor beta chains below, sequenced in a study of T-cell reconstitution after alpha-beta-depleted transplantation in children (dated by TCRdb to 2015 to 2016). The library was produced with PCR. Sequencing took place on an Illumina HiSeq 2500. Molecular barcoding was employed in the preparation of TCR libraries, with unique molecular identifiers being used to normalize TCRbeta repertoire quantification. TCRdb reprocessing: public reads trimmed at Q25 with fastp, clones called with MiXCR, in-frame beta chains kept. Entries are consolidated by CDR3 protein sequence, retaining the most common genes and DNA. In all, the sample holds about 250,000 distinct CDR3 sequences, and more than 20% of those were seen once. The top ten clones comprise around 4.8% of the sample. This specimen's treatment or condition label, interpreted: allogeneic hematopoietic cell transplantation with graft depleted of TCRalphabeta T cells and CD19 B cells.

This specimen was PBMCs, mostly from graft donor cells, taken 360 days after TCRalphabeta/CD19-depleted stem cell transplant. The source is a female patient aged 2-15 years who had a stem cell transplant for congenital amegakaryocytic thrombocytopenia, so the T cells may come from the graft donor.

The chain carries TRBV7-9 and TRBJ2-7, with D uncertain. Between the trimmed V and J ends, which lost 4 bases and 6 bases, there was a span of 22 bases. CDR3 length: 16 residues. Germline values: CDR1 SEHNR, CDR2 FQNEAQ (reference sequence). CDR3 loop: CASSSPGNSGSGEQYF. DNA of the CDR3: TGTGCCAGCAGCTCACCCGGAAACTCGGGTAGTGGCGAGCAGTACTTC. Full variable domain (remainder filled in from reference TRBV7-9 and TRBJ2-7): DTGVSQNPRHKITKRGQNVTFRCDPISEHNRLYWYRQTLGQGPEFLTYFQNEAQLEKSRLLSDRFSAERPKGSFSTLEIQRTEQGDSAMYLCASSSPGNSGSGEQYFGPGTRLTVT.

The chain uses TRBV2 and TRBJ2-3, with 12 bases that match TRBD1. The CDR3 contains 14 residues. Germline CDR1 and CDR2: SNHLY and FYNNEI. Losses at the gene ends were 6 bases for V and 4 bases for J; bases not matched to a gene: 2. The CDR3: CASRRDRGPDTQYF. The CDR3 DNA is TGTGCCAGCAGGCGGGACAGGGGGCCAGATACGCAGTATTTT.

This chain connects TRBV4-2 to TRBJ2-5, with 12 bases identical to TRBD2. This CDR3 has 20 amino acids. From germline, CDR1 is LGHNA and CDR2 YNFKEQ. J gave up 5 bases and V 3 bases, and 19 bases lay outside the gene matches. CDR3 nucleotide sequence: TGTGCCAGCAGCCACAAACCCGTAGGACTAGCGGGACTCAGTAGCGAGACCCAGTACTTC. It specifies CASSHKPVGLAGLSSETQYF.

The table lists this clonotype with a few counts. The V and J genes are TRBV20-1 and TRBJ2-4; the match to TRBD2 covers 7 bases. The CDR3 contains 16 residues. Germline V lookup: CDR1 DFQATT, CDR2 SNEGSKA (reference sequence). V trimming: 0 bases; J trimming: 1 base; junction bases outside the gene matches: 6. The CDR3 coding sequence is TGCAGTGCTAGAGATAGCGCCGGGGGGGCCAAAAACATTCAGTACTTC. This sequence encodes CSARDSAGGAKNIQYF.

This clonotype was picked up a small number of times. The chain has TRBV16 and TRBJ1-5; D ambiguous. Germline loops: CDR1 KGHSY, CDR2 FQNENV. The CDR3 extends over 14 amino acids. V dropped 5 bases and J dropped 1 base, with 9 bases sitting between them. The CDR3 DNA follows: TGTGCCAGCAGCAACGGACGGAGCAATCAGCCCCAGCATTTT. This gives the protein CASSNGRSNQPQHF.

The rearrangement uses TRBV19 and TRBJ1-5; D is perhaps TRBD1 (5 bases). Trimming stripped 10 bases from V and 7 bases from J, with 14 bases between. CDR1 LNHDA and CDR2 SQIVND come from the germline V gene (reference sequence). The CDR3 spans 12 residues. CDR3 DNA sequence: TGTGCCACTCAGGTATGGGGGCAGCCCCAGCATTTT. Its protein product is CATQVWGQPQHF.

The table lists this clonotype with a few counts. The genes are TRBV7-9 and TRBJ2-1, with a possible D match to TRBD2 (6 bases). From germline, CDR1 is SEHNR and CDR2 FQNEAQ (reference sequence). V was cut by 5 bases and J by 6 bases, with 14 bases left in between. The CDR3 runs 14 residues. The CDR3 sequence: CASSGSGGGNEQFF. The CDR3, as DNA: TGTGCCAGCAGCGGTAGTGGGGGAGGCAATGAGCAGTTCTTC. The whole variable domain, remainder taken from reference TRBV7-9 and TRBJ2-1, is DTGVSQNPRHKITKRGQNVTFRCDPISEHNRLYWYRQTLGQGPEFLTYFQNEAQLEKSRLLSDRFSAERPKGSFSTLEIQRTEQGDSAMYLCASSGSGGGNEQFFGPGTRLTVL.

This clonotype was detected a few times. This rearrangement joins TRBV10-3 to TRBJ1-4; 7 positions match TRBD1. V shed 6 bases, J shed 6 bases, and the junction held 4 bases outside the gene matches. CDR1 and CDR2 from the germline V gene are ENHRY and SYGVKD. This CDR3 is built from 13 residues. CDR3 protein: CAIRGQRDEKLFF. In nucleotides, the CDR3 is TGTGCCATCAGGGGACAGAGAGATGAAAAACTGTTTTTT.

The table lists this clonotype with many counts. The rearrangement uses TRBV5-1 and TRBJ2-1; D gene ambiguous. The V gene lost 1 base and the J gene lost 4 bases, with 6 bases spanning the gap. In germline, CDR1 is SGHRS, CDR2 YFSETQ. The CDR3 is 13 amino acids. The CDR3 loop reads CASSLSEYNEQFF. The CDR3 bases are TGCGCCAGCAGCTTGTCGGAGTACAATGAGCAGTTCTTC.

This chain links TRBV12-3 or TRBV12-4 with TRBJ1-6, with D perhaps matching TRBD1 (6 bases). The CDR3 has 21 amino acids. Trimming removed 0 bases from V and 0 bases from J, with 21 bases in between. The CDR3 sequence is CASSLALVGTLKSSYNSPLHF. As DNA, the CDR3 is TGTGCCAGCAGTTTAGCGTTGGTGGGGACACTCAAGAGCTCCTATAATTCACCCCTCCACTTT.

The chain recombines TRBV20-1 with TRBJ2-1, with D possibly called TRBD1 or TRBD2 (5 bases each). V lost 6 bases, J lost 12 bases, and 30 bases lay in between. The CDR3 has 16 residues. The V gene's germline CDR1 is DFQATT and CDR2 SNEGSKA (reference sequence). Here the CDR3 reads CSAPLGDLRPTVGQFF. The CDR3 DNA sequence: TGCAGTGCCCCTCTAGGGGACCTAAGACCCACAGTTGGGCAGTTCTTC.

CDR3 bases: TGTGCCAGCAGGGCAGCGGGGGCCTCTGAAGCTTTCTTT. The encoded protein is CASRAAGASEAFF. The rearrangement uses TRBV6-2 or TRBV6-3 and TRBJ1-1; D might be TRBD1 (6 bases). Trimming stripped 6 bases from V and 6 bases from J, with 14 bases between. CDR1 and CDR2 from the germline V gene are MNHEY and SVGEGT. The length of the CDR3 is 13 residues.

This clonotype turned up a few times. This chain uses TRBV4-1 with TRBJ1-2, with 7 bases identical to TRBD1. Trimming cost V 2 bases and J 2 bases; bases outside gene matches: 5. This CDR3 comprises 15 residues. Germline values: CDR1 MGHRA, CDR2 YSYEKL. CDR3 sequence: CASSQSQGNNYGYTF. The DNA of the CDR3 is TGCGCCAGCAGCCAATCACAGGGGAACAACTATGGCTACACCTTC.

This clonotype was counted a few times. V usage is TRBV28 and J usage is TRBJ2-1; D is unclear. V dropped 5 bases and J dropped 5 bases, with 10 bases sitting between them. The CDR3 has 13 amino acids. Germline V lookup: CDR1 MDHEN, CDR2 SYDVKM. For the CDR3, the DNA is TGTGCCAGCAGTAAGACGACAAACAATGAGCAGTTCTTC. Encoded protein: CASSKTTNNEQFF.

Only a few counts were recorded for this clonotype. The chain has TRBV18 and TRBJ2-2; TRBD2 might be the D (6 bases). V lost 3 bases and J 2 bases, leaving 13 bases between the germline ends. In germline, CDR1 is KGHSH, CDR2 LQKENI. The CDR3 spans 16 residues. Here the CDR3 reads CASSPFVGGNTGELFF. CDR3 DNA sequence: TGTGCCAGCTCACCTTTCGTCGGGGGTAACACCGGGGAGCTGTTTTTT. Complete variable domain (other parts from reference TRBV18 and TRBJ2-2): NAGVMQNPRHLVRRRGQEARLRCSPMKGHSHVYWYRQLPEEGLKFMVYLQKENIIDESGMPKERFSAEFPKEGPSILRIQQVVRGDSAAYFCASSPFVGGNTGELFFGEGSRLTVL.